Listed here are 14 T cell receptor beta chains from one sample, sequenced in a study of blood T cells in healthy people across ages. Alongside a J-beta primer mix, a sample-barcoded 5' primer served in a second PCR lasting 7 to 11 cycles. MiXCR, run by TCRdb on the 5' RACE reads, gives a single entry per CDR3 protein. The table has some 900,000 distinct CDR3 sequences, roughly 43% seen once. Sequenced: blood. The receptor source for this set is a man aged 25-45 years in good health.

J is TRBJ2-5 and V is TRBV7-2, with D possibly matching TRBD2 (6 bases). The assigned J gene may be wrong: the sequence end matches TRBJ2-7 better. Germline-derived CDR1 and CDR2 are SGHTA and FQGNSA. The CDR3 is made up of 15 amino acids. In DNA form, the CDR3 reads TGTGCCAGCAGCTTAGGTCTAGCGAGTACCTACGAGCAGTACTTC. Translating gives CASSLGLASTYEQYF.

The CDR3 DNA reads as TGTGCCAGCCGGGGGGGATATCACAATGAGCAGTTCTTC. This gives the protein CASRGGYHNEQFF. The chain couples TRBV2 to TRBJ2-1; 8 bases fit TRBD2. The V gene's germline CDR1 is SNHLY and CDR2 FYNNEI. The CDR3 totals 13 residues. The V and J ends lost 8 bases and 5 bases, in that order; junction bases with no gene match: 5. Supplemented by reference TRBV2 and TRBJ2-1, the full variable domain reads EPEVTQTPSHQVTQMGQEVILRCVPISNHLYFYWYRQILGQKVEFLVSFYNNEISEKSEIFDDQFSVERPDGSNFTLKIRSTKLEDSAMYFCASRGGYHNEQFFGPGTRLTVL.

The rearrangement uses TRBV20-1 and TRBJ2-7; D possibly uses TRBD1 or TRBD2 (6 bases each). V gave up 0 bases and J gave up 3 bases, with 15 bases separating them. Germline V gives CDR1 DFQATT, CDR2 SNEGSKA (reference sequence). This CDR3 region has 15 residues. CDR3 region: CSARDDRGPLYEQYF. In DNA form, the CDR3 reads TGCAGTGCTAGAGATGATCGGGGGCCCCTCTACGAGCAGTACTTC.

The J gene is TRBJ1-2, the V gene TRBV20-1; D possibly corresponds to TRBD1 (6 bases). Germline V gene lookup returns CDR1 DFQATT and CDR2 SNEGSKA (reference sequence). This CDR3 is built from 14 residues. V lost 2 bases and J 6 bases, leaving 16 bases between the germline ends. The CDR3 sequence: CSARNSWGGDGYTF. The CDR3 nucleotides read TGCAGTGCTAGAAACTCATGGGGGGGCGATGGCTACACCTTC.

The chain joins TRBV7-9 to TRBJ2-4; TRBD2 might be the D (6 bases). The closer fit of TRBJ2-5 to the DNA end suggests the J call may be wrong. Germline V gene sequence: CDR1 SEHNR, CDR2 FQNEAQ (reference sequence). The CDR3 is made up of 18 amino acids. The DNA of the CDR3 is TGTGCCAGCAGCCCTCCGCGGAGGGCAGACTTTGAACAAGAGACCCAGTACTTC. Amino acids: CASSPPRRADFEQETQYF.

V and J are TRBV24-1 and TRBJ2-7, with unresolved D. Germline V gene lookup returns CDR1 KGHDR and CDR2 SFDVKD. Trimming removed 7 bases from V and 5 bases from J, with 8 bases in between. This CDR3 region has 11 residues. CDR3 sequence: CATSLQNEQYF. The CDR3 DNA reads as TGTGCCACCAGCCTCCAGAACGAGCAGTACTTC.

V gene TRBV21-1 combines with J gene TRBJ2-5. TRBV21-1 is a listed pseudogene. The CDR3 is 13 residues long. CDR3 sequence (DNA): TGTGCCAGCTTTCGGACGGTCCGGGAGACCCAGTACTTC. Translation: CASFRTVRETQYF.

This clonotype occurred once. At one of its ends the junction is not consistent with the germline gene, which may arise from a read error. The V call is TRBV3-1, the J call TRBJ2-4; D is undetermined. The J call is in doubt because the DNA end fits TRBJ2-5 better. Germline V gene data show CDR1 as LGHDT and CDR2 as YNNKEL (reference sequence). The CDR3 has 12 residues. Here the CDR3 reads CASGQSRETQYF. The CDR3 DNA follows: TGTGCCAGCGGCCAAAGTCGGGAGACCCAGTACTTC.

This clonotype was seen more than once but under ten times. This rearrangement joins TRBV5-1 to TRBJ2-5; no definite D call. Germline CDR1 reads SGHRS; CDR2 reads YFSETQ. This CDR3 is built from 14 residues. V shed 3 bases and J shed 1 base, with 10 bases lying between them. CDR3 loop: CASSSPVSQETQYF. The CDR3 coding sequence is TGCGCCAGCAGCTCGCCGGTCAGCCAAGAGACCCAGTACTTC.

CDR3 DNA: TGTGCCAGCAGTGATAAAACAGGGGTGGGCACTGAAGCTTTCTTT. It translates to CASSDKTGVGTEAFF. The gene calls are TRBV2 and TRBJ1-1, with 7 positions matching TRBD1. Germline lookup yields CDR1 SNHLY and CDR2 FYNNEI. The CDR3 covers 15 residues. V was clipped by 3 bases and J by 4 bases; unmatched bases: 8.

To note about this clonotype: Mismatch with germline at one junction end may stem from a read error. The chain uses TRBV28 and TRBJ2-1, with 9 bases that match TRBD2. Germline CDR1 and CDR2: MDHEN and SYDVKM. The CDR3 has 15 residues. CDR3 residues: CASSSLAGRSDERFF. The CDR3 coding sequence is TGTGCCAGCAGTTCCCTAGCGGGGCGCTCCGATGAGCGGTTCTTC.

The rearrangement joins TRBV27 to TRBJ2-1; D may correspond to TRBD1 or TRBD2 (5 bases each). The CDR3 runs to 13 residues. Trimming took off 6 bases at V and 6 bases at J, with 12 bases between the two ends. Germline values: CDR1 MNHEY, CDR2 SMNVEV (reference sequence). CDR3 in amino acids: CASSWDGANEQFF. As DNA, the CDR3 is TGTGCCAGCAGCTGGGACGGAGCCAATGAGCAGTTCTTC.

Only a few counts were recorded for this clonotype. This chain connects TRBV27 to TRBJ1-6; D is undetermined. The ends were cut back, 6 bases at V and 0 bases at J, with 9 bases in the middle. The CDR3 sequence is 15 residues long. Germline CDR1 and CDR2: MNHEY and SMNVEV (reference sequence). The CDR3 DNA is TGTGCCAGCAGCCTTAGGAGCTCCTATAATTCACCCCTCCACTTT. As protein: CASSLRSSYNSPLHF.

As concerns this clonotype: This may stem from a read error, because a much larger clone lies one nucleotide away. V is TRBV12-3 or TRBV12-4 and J is TRBJ1-1, with D possibly being TRBD1 (5 bases). V was shortened by 7 bases and J by 3 bases, with 12 bases between the two germline ends. This CDR3 region has 13 residues. In nucleotides, the CDR3 is TGTGCCAGCACCCGACAGAGGGACACTGAAGCTTTCTTT. Encoded protein: CASTRQRDTEAFF.